These 30 T cell receptor beta chains share one sample of origin, sequenced in a study of Ad26.COV2.S vaccination and SARS-CoV-2 variants. The method was immunoSEQ multiplex PCR; TCRdb's version includes in-frame clones alone and lacks a portion of them. The sample lists about 390,000 clones, around 92% occurring once. The treatment denotes: 19 received Ad26.COV2.S at low or high dose, single or two shots; several received placebo; per-sample allocation not given. Sampling happened 63 days after the first vaccine or placebo injection. The specimen comprised peripheral blood, sampled in a trial of Ad26.COV2.S vaccine versus placebo. These receptors were collected from a person between 18 and 60 years old who received the Ad26.COV2.S COVID-19 vaccine or a placebo.

This chain links TRBV11-3 with TRBJ2-2; no firm D call. The CDR3 is 14 residues long. The V end was cut by 5 bases, the J end by 0 bases, with 7 bases between. Per the germline V gene, CDR1 is SGHNT and CDR2 is YENEEA. The DNA for the CDR3 is TGTGCCAGCAGCGAAGGTTCGAACACCGGGGAGCTGTTTTTT. It is translated as CASSEGSNTGELFF.

The chain carries TRBV5-4 and TRBJ1-2, with TRBD1 matching over 11 bases. The CDR3 loop spans 15 amino acids. Germline values: CDR1 SGHNT, CDR2 YYREEE (reference sequence). With V trimmed by 4 bases and J by 5 bases, 7 bases remained unmatched. CDR3 DNA: TGTGCCAGCAGCCTGGACAGGGGGCAATGGTATGGCTACACCTTC. It translates to CASSLDRGQWYGYTF.

This clone came up once. The chain combines TRBV30 with TRBJ1-6, with D unclear. Germline CDR1 GTSNPN, CDR2 SVGIG (reference sequence). Trimming left V 4 bases short and J 0 bases short, with 10 bases between. This CDR3 region has 15 residues. The CDR3 is CAWTQESSYNSPLHF. The DNA for the CDR3 is TGTGCCTGGACCCAGGAGAGCTCCTATAATTCACCCCTCCACTTT.

The genes are TRBV6-5 and TRBJ1-1, with TRBD1 identical over 8 bases. CDR1 is MNHEY, CDR2 SVGAGI, per germline. The CDR3 loop spans 13 amino acids. V was pared by 8 bases and J by 1 base, with 3 bases of the junction left unmatched. CDR3 nucleotide sequence: TGTGCCAGCTCGGGACAGGCGAACACTGAAGCTTTCTTT. Residues: CASSGQANTEAFF.

The chain recombines TRBV27 with TRBJ1-1; D gene ambiguous. V lost 2 bases and J lost 5, with 9 bases in between. The CDR3 is made up of 13 amino acids. Germline CDR1 and CDR2: MNHEY and SMNVEV (reference sequence). The CDR3: CASSLRGETEAFF. The CDR3 nucleotides read TGTGCCAGCAGTTTACGGGGTGAGACTGAAGCTTTCTTT.

V is TRBV10-2 and J is TRBJ2-1, with D perhaps matching TRBD1 or TRBD2 (5 bases each). This CDR3 comprises 17 residues. The V gene's germline CDR1 is WSHSY and CDR2 SAAADI. Between the trimmed V and J ends, which lost 0 bases and 7 bases, there was a span of 19 bases. This chain's CDR3 is CASSESTPGTSINEQFF. CDR3 in DNA: TGCGCCAGCAGTGAGTCGACTCCAGGGACCTCTATTAATGAGCAGTTCTTC.

J is TRBJ1-5 and V is TRBV6-6; 7 positions match TRBD1. J lost 5 bases, V lost 2 bases, and 6 bases had no gene match. Germline CDR1 MNHNY, CDR2 SVGAGI (reference sequence). The CDR3 consists of 15 residues. CDR3 sequence reads: CASSYTRGSYQPQHF. For the CDR3, the DNA is TGTGCCAGCAGTTACACCAGGGGGAGTTATCAGCCCCAGCATTTT.

The chain combines TRBV5-6 with TRBJ1-1, with a possible D match to TRBD1 (5 bases). The length of the CDR3 is 14 residues. V lost 3 bases and J 5 bases, leaving 14 bases between the germline ends. The germline V gene has CDR1 SGHDT and CDR2 YYEEEE. The CDR3 here is CASSWVRDGTEAFF. CDR3 bases: TGTGCCAGCAGCTGGGTCCGGGACGGGACTGAAGCTTTCTTT.

The V and J genes are TRBV5-6 and TRBJ1-6; D is undetermined. CDR3 length: 13 residues. Trimming pared 2 bases from V and 11 bases from J, leaving 11 bases between. Germline CDR1 is SGHDT and CDR2 is YYEEEE. The CDR3 bases are TGTGCCAGCAGCTTTTTGCTCGGGGCACCCCTCCACTTT. Protein sequence: CASSFLLGAPLHF. The full variable domain, with the rest looked up from reference TRBV5-6 and TRBJ1-6, is DAGVTQSPTHLIKTRGQQVTLRCSPKSGHDTVSWYQQALGQGPQFIFQYYEEEERQRGNFPDRFSGHQFPNYSSELNVNALLLGDSALYLCASSFLLGAPLHFGNGTRLTVT.

This sequence joins TRBV6-2 or TRBV6-3 and TRBJ2-2, with 12 bases fitting TRBD1. CDR1 and CDR2 from the germline V gene are MNHEY and SVGEGT. V shed 7 bases, J shed 7 bases, and the junction held 7 bases outside the gene matches. The CDR3 is made up of 15 amino acids. The DNA of the CDR3 is TGTGCCAGCAACCCGGGACAGGGGGCAATCGGGGAGCTGTTTTTT. Its translation is CASNPGQGAIGELFF.

Details on this clone: An end of the junction does not agree with germline; a read error may underlie this. This chain links TRBV7-2 with TRBJ1-2; TRBD1 matches at 7 bases. CDR1 is SGHTA and CDR2 is FQGNSA in the germline V gene. The CDR3 runs to 12 residues. The CDR3 protein is CASSLGGDRPNF. The DNA for the CDR3 is TGTGCCAGCAGCTTAGGTGGGGACAGACCGAACTTC.

CDR3 loop: CASSENPGPSLGEQYF. CDR3 DNA sequence: TGCGCCAGCAGTGAAAATCCAGGGCCCTCCTTGGGGGAGCAGTACTTC. The V gene is TRBV10-2, the J gene TRBJ2-7; perhaps TRBD1 as D (5 bases). CDR3 length: 16 amino acids. Trimming took 3 bases from V and 7 from J, leaving 22 bases between them. Germline assignment: CDR1 WSHSY and CDR2 SAAADI.

The J gene is TRBJ2-2, the V gene TRBV7-9; possibly TRBD2 for D (6 bases). The CDR3 covers 14 residues. V lost 7 bases and J 6 bases, leaving 15 bases between the germline ends. CDR1 is SEHNR, CDR2 FQNEAQ, per germline (reference sequence). The CDR3 DNA sequence: TGTGCCAGCAATCCCGGGAGTGGTGCCGGGGAGCTGTTTTTT. Its protein product is CASNPGSGAGELFF.

The gene calls are TRBV19 and TRBJ1-1, with D hard to call. With 6 bases removed from V and 7 bases from J, the gap between germline ends came to 18 bases. Germline CDR1 LNHDA, CDR2 SQIVND (reference sequence). The CDR3 consists of 14 residues. The CDR3: CASSYSERIDEAFF. The CDR3 region has the DNA TGTGCCAGTAGCTACTCGGAGAGGATAGATGAAGCTTTCTTT.

The genes are TRBV11-2 and TRBJ2-5; no clear D gene. The length of the CDR3 is 11 residues. V was trimmed by 1 base and J by 9 bases, leaving 6 bases between them. Germline V CDR1 and CDR2: SGHAT, FQNNGV. CDR3 in amino acids: CASSLGAAQYF. CDR3 in DNA: TGTGCCAGCAGCTTAGGGGCGGCCCAGTACTTC.

This clone was observed a single time. The J gene is TRBJ1-2, the V gene TRBV5-3; D gene unclear. Being an ORF, TRBV5-3 has a function that is uncertain. The CDR3 runs to 13 residues. V was cut by 2 bases and J by 6 bases, with 11 bases left in between. In nucleotides, the CDR3 is TGTGCCAGAAGCTTTTGTCCGGGAAATGGCTACACCTTC. Its protein is CARSFCPGNGYTF.

CDR3 bases: TGTGCCAGCGGGGCAGGGGGACTCGGCTCCTACGAGCAGTACTTC. The encoded protein is CASGAGGLGSYEQYF. The chain carries TRBV6-5 and TRBJ2-7, with D maybe TRBD1 (7 bases). The CDR3 is made up of 15 amino acids. V dropped 8 bases and J dropped 0 bases, with 17 bases sitting between them. CDR1 is MNHEY, CDR2 SVGAGI, per germline.

This clone appeared a single time. This chain links TRBV3-1 (or the pseudogene TRBV3-2) with TRBJ2-2; unclear D gene. The CDR3 sequence is 15 residues long. The ends were cut back, 0 bases at V and 4 bases at J, with 9 bases in the middle. Germline V gives CDR1 LGHDT, CDR2 YNNKEL (reference sequence). For the CDR3, the DNA is TGTGCCAGCAGCCAAGAAGGGCGTTGCACCGGGGAGCTGTTTTTT. Translation gives CASSQEGRCTGELFF.

The V call is TRBV19, the J call TRBJ1-4, with D possibly TRBD1 on 5 matching bases. Germline CDR1 LNHDA, CDR2 SQIVND (reference sequence). Trimming removed 6 bases from V and 5 bases from J, with 7 bases in between. This CDR3 is 12 amino acids long. The DNA of the CDR3 is TGTGCCAGTAGCTCAGGGAATGAAAAACTGTTTTTT. It is translated as CASSSGNEKLFF. The full variable domain, with the rest looked up from reference TRBV19 and TRBJ1-4, is DGGITQSPKYLFRKEGQNVTLSCEQNLNHDAMYWYRQDPGQGLRLIYYSQIVNDFQKGDIAEGYSVSREKKESFPLTVTSAQKNPTAFYLCASSSGNEKLFFGSGTQLSVL.

The rearrangement links TRBV2 to TRBJ2-2; no clear D. Trimming removed 7 bases at V and 1 base at J, with 13 bases between. The CDR3 is made up of 15 amino acids. From germline, CDR1 is SNHLY and CDR2 FYNNEI. CDR3 bases: TGTGCCAGCACCTCAGACGGAATGAACACCGGGGAGCTGTTTTTT. Translated, it gives CASTSDGMNTGELFF.

The CDR3 spells CAISRGSYGYTF. CDR3 bases: TGTGCCATCTCCAGGGGTAGCTATGGCTACACCTTC. This chain joins TRBV6-5 and TRBJ1-2, with D tentatively TRBD1 (6 bases). Deletions cut 10 bases from V and 4 bases from J, with 13 bases between. Germline V gene data show CDR1 as MNHEY and CDR2 as SVGAGI. This CDR3 spans 12 amino acids.

V and J are TRBV7-2 and TRBJ1-2, with 9 bases matching TRBD1. V lost 5 bases, J lost 8 bases, and 12 bases stayed unmatched. This CDR3 comprises 15 residues. CDR1 SGHTA and CDR2 FQGNSA come from the germline V gene. The CDR3 region has the DNA TGTGCCAGCAGCCCCATGACAGGGGGTTCCGGCGGCTACACCTTC. Translated, it gives CASSPMTGGSGGYTF.

The chain employs TRBV11-2 and TRBJ2-1, with TRBD2 identical over 7 bases. The CDR3 contains 14 residues. The V gene end was trimmed by 7 bases and the J gene end by 0 bases; junction bases not matched to a gene: 3. Looked up from germline, CDR1 is SGHAT and CDR2 is FQNNGV. The CDR3, as DNA: TGTGCCAGCACCCCGGGGGGCTCCTACAATGAGCAGTTCTTC. Residues: CASTPGGSYNEQFF.

J is TRBJ1-6 and V is TRBV9, with 8 bases lining up with TRBD1. After removal of 3 bases from V and 7 bases from J, the junction contained 3 bases not matched to a gene. The V gene's germline CDR1 is SGDLS and CDR2 YYNGEE. The CDR3 extends over 14 amino acids. The CDR3 DNA sequence: TGTGCCAGCAGCGCTACAGGGGGGAATTCACCCCTCCACTTT. Translation: CASSATGGNSPLHF.

The chain combines TRBV6-2 or TRBV6-3 with TRBJ2-7; TRBD2 might be the D (5 bases). The CDR3 contains 15 residues. Germline V gene lookup returns CDR1 MNHEY and CDR2 SVGEGT. V gave up 5 bases and J gave up 1 base, with 15 bases separating them. CDR3 sequence (DNA): TGTGCCAGCAGTCCGTACCTAGCTCCTTCCTACGAGCAGTACTTC. It yields the protein CASSPYLAPSYEQYF.

The chain employs TRBV4-3 and TRBJ1-3; D is uncertain. CDR3 length: 16 amino acids. CDR1 and CDR2 from the germline V gene are LGHNA and YSLEER. V was shortened by 3 bases and J by 0 bases, with 12 bases between the two germline ends. The CDR3: CASSHRDRLSGNTIYF. DNA for the CDR3: TGCGCCAGCAGCCACCGTGACCGACTCTCTGGAAACACCATATATTTT.

This CDR3 is CASSSPGGSGYEQYF. CDR3 coding DNA: TGTGCCAGCAGCTCCCCAGGGGGATCCGGGTACGAGCAGTACTTC. The chain employs TRBV7-9 and TRBJ2-7; TRBD1 agrees at 7 bases. CDR1 and CDR2 (germline): SEHNR, FQNEAQ (reference sequence). V was clipped by 4 bases and J by 4 bases; unmatched bases: 10. This CDR3 is built from 15 residues. Looking up the rest from reference TRBV7-9 and TRBJ2-7 gives the full variable domain: DTGVSQNPRHKITKRGQNVTFRCDPISEHNRLYWYRQTLGQGPEFLTYFQNEAQLEKSRLLSDRFSAERPKGSFSTLEIQRTEQGDSAMYLCASSSPGGSGYEQYFGPGTRLTVT.

This clone was recorded once. The chain couples TRBV19 to TRBJ2-7; D gene uncertain. The CDR3 has 13 amino acids. Germline assignment: CDR1 LNHDA and CDR2 SQIVND (reference sequence). V was trimmed by 3 bases and J by 3 bases, leaving 9 bases between them. The CDR3 spells CASSMDDRYEQYF. The CDR3 DNA reads as TGTGCCAGTAGTATGGACGACCGCTACGAGCAGTACTTC. Variable domain in full (rest from reference TRBV19 and TRBJ2-7): DGGITQSPKYLFRKEGQNVTLSCEQNLNHDAMYWYRQDPGQGLRLIYYSQIVNDFQKGDIAEGYSVSREKKESFPLTVTSAQKNPTAFYLCASSMDDRYEQYFGPGTRLTVT.

The rearrangement joins TRBV19 to TRBJ2-7, with D possibly matching TRBD2 (5 bases). The germline V gene has CDR1 LNHDA and CDR2 SQIVND (reference sequence). The germline V and J ends were trimmed by 5 bases and 1 base, with 12 bases remaining between them. The CDR3 covers 14 residues. This chain's CDR3 is CASSPAEQSYEQYF. As DNA, the CDR3 is TGTGCCAGTAGTCCAGCGGAGCAATCCTACGAGCAGTACTTC.

The chain employs TRBV19 and TRBJ1-6, with 7 nucleotides matching TRBD1. Germline lookup yields CDR1 LNHDA and CDR2 SQIVND (reference sequence). This CDR3 has 14 amino acids. V lost 4 bases to trimming and J lost 7 bases; unmatched junction nucleotides: 4. The CDR3 loop is CASSKGQFNSPLHF. The CDR3 DNA reads TGTGCCAGTAGTAAGGGACAGTTCAATTCACCCCTCCACTTT.